The rows below give T cell receptor beta chains drawn from one sample of a study of PD-1 blockade in classical Hodgkin lymphoma. The assay was immunoSEQ multiplex PCR, and TCRdb's table has in-frame clones only and misses some. The sample has tens of thousands of clones, about 83% seen once. This specimen was peripheral blood mononuclear cells (PBMCs), taken before the fourth cycle of nivolumab. Receptor source: a human donor with classical Hodgkin lymphoma. Each CDR3 is given with its conserved first and last residue. A D gene is named only where the DNA matches it firmly. The size entry is marked missing in some rows and otherwise reads once, few, many or a size class.

j_call d_call clone_size v_call cdr3_nt cdr3_aa
TRBJ2-1 NA NA TRBV7-2 TGTGCCAGCAGCTTAGGCTTGTACAATGAGCAGTTCTTC CASSLGLYNEQFF
TRBJ2-5 NA NA TRBV4-1 TGCGCCAGCAGCTCACCTGGGCCCCAGTACTTC CASSSPGPQYF
TRBJ2-2 TRBD1 once TRBV28 TGTGCCAGCACGTCGTGGGGGACAGGGGGCACCGGGGAGCTGTTTTTT CASTSWGTGGTGELFF
TRBJ2-3 NA NA TRBV2 TGTGCCAGCACGCGGGACACCACAGATACGCAGTATTTT CASTRDTTDTQYF
TRBJ2-7 NA NA TRBV15 TGTGCCACCAGCAGAGATGCGGCCAGGGCGGCCGAGCAGTACTTC CATSRDAARAAEQYF
TRBJ2-5 TRBD1 NA TRBV5-4 TGTGCCAGCAGCTTGAACCAGGGGGTGGAGACCCAGTACTTC CASSLNQGVETQYF
TRBJ1-1 NA NA TRBV19 TGTGCCAGTAGTATAACAGCAGGTCACACTGAAGCTTTCTTT CASSITAGHTEAFF
TRBJ1-2 NA NA TRBV6-5 TGTGCCAGCAGTGAGAGGGGTTTCTATGGCTACACCTTC CASSERGFYGYTF
TRBJ2-1 NA NA TRBV9 TGTGCCAGCAGCGTACTACTTTCGGGGAATGAGCAGTTCTTC CASSVLLSGNEQFF
TRBJ1-1 NA NA TRBV7-2 TGTGCCAGCAGCTTAGCGGGGGGCTACACTGAAGCTTTCTTT CASSLAGGYTEAFF
TRBJ2-7 TRBD2 NA TRBV4-3 TGCGCCAGCAGCCAAGGGGCGGGACTAGCGACCTACGAGCAGTACTTC CASSQGAGLATYEQYF
TRBJ1-1 TRBD1 NA TRBV5-1 TGCGCCAGCAGCCAGGACAGGTTGGGAGACACTGAAGCTTTCTTT CASSQDRLGDTEAFF
TRBJ2-7 NA NA TRBV2 TGTGCCAGCAGAGTGACAGGGAGGAGAGGCGAGCAGTACTTC CASRVTGRRGEQYF
TRBJ2-1 TRBD2 few TRBV7-9 TGTGCCAGCAGTTTTGCCCGGTTAGCGGGAGGGCCCACTGAGCAGTTCTTC CASSFARLAGGPTEQFF
TRBJ1-3 TRBD1 NA TRBV9 TGTGCCAGCAGCGTAGGACAGGGATCAAGAAACACCATATATTTT CASSVGQGSRNTIYF
TRBJ2-5 TRBD2 once TRBV19 TGTGCCAGTAGTATACGATCCGGGGGGGAGACCCAGTACTTC CASSIRSGGETQYF
TRBJ2-3 NA NA TRBV6-6 TGTGCCAGCAGTCCAAACGGACGGAGCACAGATACGCAGTATTTT CASSPNGRSTDTQYF
TRBJ1-1 NA NA TRBV2 TGTGCCAGCAGCCGAGATATTAACACTGAAGCTTTCTTT CASSRDINTEAFF
TRBJ2-7 NA NA TRBV18 TGTGCCAGCTCACCACCTTCCCGGGCCTACGAGCAGTACTTC CASSPPSRAYEQYF
TRBJ2-7 NA once TRBV27 TGTGCCAGCAGTTTATCCGGGGGACAGTATCTAACCTCTTACGAGCAGTACTTC CASSLSGGQYLTSYEQYF
TRBJ2-3 TRBD1 NA TRBV23-1 TGCGCCAGCGAGGCGCAGGGGGCAAGAGATACGCAGTATTTT CASEAQGARDTQYF
TRBJ2-2 NA NA TRBV6-5 TGTGCCAGCAGTTACTCGAGAGTAGGAGGGGAGCTGTTTTTT CASSYSRVGGELFF
TRBJ2-5 NA NA TRBV28 TGTGCCAGCAGTTTAACCGCGGCTAGAGAGACCCAGTACTTC CASSLTAARETQYF
TRBJ2-1 NA NA TRBV4-3 TGCGCTAGCAGCCAAGGGGCGCGGAGGGGCTCCTACAATGAGCAGTTCTTC CASSQGARRGSYNEQFF
TRBJ2-5 TRBD2 NA TRBV5-6 TGTGCCAGCAGCGCAGGAAGCGGGACAGAGACCCAGTACTTC CASSAGSGTETQYF
TRBJ2-7 TRBD2 NA TRBV11-2 TGTGCCAGCAGCTTTCCGGGACTAGCGGGGCCCGAGCAGTACTTC CASSFPGLAGPEQYF
TRBJ1-3 TRBD1 NA TRBV10-3 TGTGCCATTTGGGGACAGGGACACTCTGGAAACACCATATATTTT CAIWGQGHSGNTIYF
TRBJ1-1 NA NA TRBV5-1 TGCGCCAGCAGCCCCGCGGGGGACACTGAAGCTTTCTTT CASSPAGDTEAFF
TRBJ1-2 NA NA TRBV6-1 TGTGCCAGCAGTGACTTCGATGGCTACACCTTC CASSDFDGYTF
TRBJ2-1 TRBD2 NA TRBV7-9 TGTGCCAGCAGCTCTCGACTAGCCGATACCTACAATGAGCAGTTCTTC CASSSRLADTYNEQFF
TRBJ1-2 NA medium-sized TRBV27 TGTGCCAGCAGTTTAGTCAGGGGCGAGCGTAACTATGGCTACACCTTC CASSLVRGERNYGYTF
TRBJ2-1 TRBD2 NA TRBV11-2 TGTGCCAGCCAACGGGGGGGAGGGAGGTACAATGAGCAGTTCTTC CASQRGGGRYNEQFF